The 25 T cell receptor beta chains reported below all come from one sample, sequenced in a study of blood T cell repertoires in COVID-19. Measured with immunoSEQ multiplex PCR; TCRdb has only the in-frame clones, and not every one. The sample holds roughly 57,000 clones, around 87% seen once. Sequencing was performed on peripheral blood. The receptors were gathered from a woman in her sixties with COVID-19, enrolled during active disease.

The chain couples TRBV15 to TRBJ2-4; TRBD2 matches 9 bases. Looked up from germline, CDR1 is LNHNV and CDR2 is YYDKDF (reference sequence). The CDR3 has 14 residues. V gave up 1 base and J gave up 7 bases; unmatched junction bases: 2. The CDR3 DNA is TGTGCCACCAGCAGAGGGGCGGGGGGGAACATTCAGTACTTC. It translates to CATSRGAGGNIQYF.

This clone was seen only once. This chain connects TRBV18 to TRBJ1-1; 8 bases align to TRBD1. The germline CDR1 and CDR2 sequences are KGHSH and LQKENI. The CDR3 runs to 14 residues. Trimming took 5 bases from V and 5 from J; bases not matched to a gene: 7. The CDR3 is CASSTQGAETEAFF. CDR3 DNA: TGTGCCAGCTCAACGCAGGGGGCAGAAACTGAAGCTTTCTTT. The whole variable domain, filled in from reference TRBV18 and TRBJ1-1, reads NAGVMQNPRHLVRRRGQEARLRCSPMKGHSHVYWYRQLPEEGLKFMVYLQKENIIDESGMPKERFSAEFPKEGPSILRIQQVVRGDSAAYFCASSTQGAETEAFFGQGTRLTVV.

J is TRBJ2-7 and V is TRBV5-4; no clear D gene. CDR1 SGHNT and CDR2 YYREEE come from the germline V gene (reference sequence). The CDR3 runs to 17 residues. The V end lost 1 base, the J end lost 0 bases, and 17 bases lay between the germline ends. CDR3 nucleotides: TGTGCCAGCAGCTTGAACCCCGGTCCCTGGAGCTCCTACGAGCAGTACTTC. It encodes CASSLNPGPWSSYEQYF.

The rearrangement uses TRBV3-1 (or the pseudogene TRBV3-2) and TRBJ2-1, with TRBD2 as a possible D gene (6 bases). V was clipped by 4 bases and J by 8 bases, with 12 bases between them. The germline V gene encodes CDR1 LGHDT and CDR2 YNNKEL (reference sequence). CDR3 size: 13 residues. In DNA form, the CDR3 reads TGTGCCAGCAGCCCCTTGGGAGGCTATGAGCAGTTCTTC. Amino acid sequence: CASSPLGGYEQFF.

This chain joins TRBV2 and TRBJ1-1; D unclear. Germline assignment: CDR1 SNHLY and CDR2 FYNNEI. V was clipped by 6 bases and J by 1 base, with 9 bases between them. The CDR3 loop spans 13 amino acids. The CDR3: CASRPVGNTEAFF. CDR3 in DNA: TGTGCCAGCAGGCCGGTTGGGAACACTGAAGCTTTCTTT.

This chain uses TRBV12-3 or TRBV12-4 with TRBJ1-2; no definite D call. CDR3 length: 13 residues. The germline V and J ends were trimmed by 5 bases and 0 bases, with 7 bases remaining between them. CDR3 in DNA: TGTGCCAGCAGTGCTACCTCTAACTATGGCTACACCTTC. It specifies CASSATSNYGYTF.

This clone ranks as medium-sized. The chain links TRBV20-1 to TRBJ2-5; no reliable D call. The V gene's germline CDR1 is DFQATT and CDR2 SNEGSKA (reference sequence). The CDR3 consists of 11 residues. V lost 2 bases, J lost 4 bases, and 5 bases lay in between. The CDR3 is CSARTTETQYF. In DNA form, the CDR3 reads TGCAGTGCTAGAACAACAGAGACCCAGTACTTC.

The table lists this clone with a count of one. The chain links TRBV5-1 to TRBJ2-3; 7 bases match TRBD1. After removal of 7 bases from V and 4 bases from J, the junction contained 12 bases not matched to a gene. CDR3 length: 15 residues. Germline-derived CDR1 and CDR2 are SGHRS and YFSETQ. As DNA, the CDR3 is TGCGCCAGCGGGTATTACAGGGGTTCCCCAGATACGCAGTATTTT. It yields the protein CASGYYRGSPDTQYF.

This chain uses TRBV3-1 (or the pseudogene TRBV3-2) with TRBJ2-6, with 9 bases lining up with TRBD1. Germline trimming cut 2 bases from V and 1 base from J; bases unmatched to any gene: 6. The CDR3 sequence is 18 residues long. The germline V gene encodes CDR1 LGHDT and CDR2 YNNKEL (reference sequence). The CDR3 coding sequence is TGTGCCAGCAGCCAATGGGGACAGGGTAAATCTGGGGCCAACGTCCTGACTTTC. Its translation is CASSQWGQGKSGANVLTF.

This chain's CDR3 is CASSSTGPGNTIYF. In DNA, the CDR3 is TGTGCCAGTAGTTCGACAGGGCCTGGAAACACCATATATTTT. This rearrangement joins TRBV19 to TRBJ1-3; 7 bases are shared with TRBD1. Germline values: CDR1 LNHDA, CDR2 SQIVND (reference sequence). The CDR3 loop spans 14 amino acids. V dropped 5 bases and J dropped 2; count of bases not matched to a gene: 3.

The chain carries TRBV5-4 and TRBJ2-7; TRBD2 matches 8 bases. Germline V lookup: CDR1 SGHNT, CDR2 YYREEE (reference sequence). The trim removed 4 bases at V and 1 base at J, leaving 7 bases unmatched. The CDR3 spans 15 residues. The CDR3 region has the DNA TGTGCCAGCAGCCTTCCAGCGGGAGAGTCCTACGAGCAGTACTTC. It specifies CASSLPAGESYEQYF. The complete variable domain, with remaining parts taken from reference TRBV5-4 and TRBJ2-7, reads ETGVTQSPTHLIKTRGQQVTLRCSSQSGHNTVSWYQQALGQGPQFIFQYYREEENGRGNFPPRFSGLQFPNYSSELNVNALELDDSALYLCASSLPAGESYEQYFGPGTRLTVT.

As regards this clone: The junction departs from germline at one end; a sequencing error may be responsible. The chain carries TRBV28 and TRBJ1-1; no firm D call. Germline loops: CDR1 MDHEN, CDR2 SYDVKM. The CDR3 is 14 amino acids. The CDR3 DNA follows: TGTGCCAGCAGTTTACATCGTAGGAACAGTGAAGCTTTCTTT. This codes for CASSLHRRNSEAFF.

The chain uses TRBV25-1 and TRBJ2-2; D is possibly TRBD2 (5 bases). CDR1 and CDR2 from the germline V gene are MGHDK and SYGVNS. Trimming stripped 1 base from V and 8 bases from J, with 11 bases between. This CDR3 has 14 residues. The CDR3 sequence is CASSEWAGEGELFF. In DNA, the CDR3 is TGTGCCAGCAGTGAATGGGCGGGTGAGGGGGAGCTGTTTTTT.

This clone was seen a few times. The chain uses TRBV28 and TRBJ2-3, with D tentatively TRBD2 (6 bases). V was trimmed by 1 base and J by 0 bases, leaving 8 bases between them. Per the germline V gene, CDR1 is MDHEN and CDR2 is SYDVKM. This CDR3 has 15 residues. The CDR3 loop is CASSLFSGSTDTQYF. In DNA form, the CDR3 reads TGTGCCAGCAGTTTATTTAGCGGTAGCACAGATACGCAGTATTTT.

This clone was observed a few times. In DNA form, the CDR3 reads TGTGCCAGCACTAGACAGGGCTGGACTGAAGCTTTCTTT. Its protein product is CASTRQGWTEAFF. The chain employs TRBV3-1 (or the pseudogene TRBV3-2) and TRBJ1-1; 7 bases are shared with TRBD1. The CDR3 covers 13 residues. Germline assignment: CDR1 LGHDT and CDR2 YNNKEL (reference sequence). V was clipped by 7 bases and J by 5 bases; unmatched bases: 7.

This clone was seen a handful of times. The rearrangement joins TRBV4-1 to TRBJ2-7, with 9 bases fitting TRBD2. The V gene end was trimmed by 1 base and the J gene end by 5 bases; junction bases not matched to a gene: 9. The CDR3 extends over 16 amino acids. The V gene's germline CDR1 is MGHRA and CDR2 YSYEKL. This CDR3 reads CASSQGGLAGIDEQYF. DNA of the CDR3: TGCGCCAGCAGCCAAGGAGGGCTAGCGGGAATCGACGAGCAGTACTTC.

The chain has TRBV28 and TRBJ2-7; tentative D call: TRBD2 (5 bases). Germline values: CDR1 MDHEN, CDR2 SYDVKM. V lost 6 bases, J lost 4 bases, and 10 bases lay in between. The CDR3 totals 12 residues. This CDR3 is CASREVGYEQYF. In DNA, the CDR3 is TGTGCCAGCAGGGAGGTTGGATACGAGCAGTACTTC.

V usage is TRBV15 and J usage is TRBJ2-7, with TRBD2 as a possible D gene (6 bases). Trimming pared 5 bases from V and 0 bases from J, leaving 8 bases between. This CDR3 is built from 13 residues. The germline gives CDR1 LNHNV, CDR2 YYDKDF (reference sequence). The CDR3 sequence is CATSRGISYEQYF. DNA for the CDR3: TGTGCCACCAGCCGGGGGATCTCCTACGAGCAGTACTTC.

The chain uses TRBV5-6 and TRBJ1-6; 10 bases match TRBD1. The CDR3 contains 14 residues. Germline trimming cut 6 bases from V and 9 bases from J; bases unmatched to any gene: 6. Germline V lookup: CDR1 SGHDT, CDR2 YYEEEE. The CDR3 sequence is CASIMTGGSSPLHF. DNA of the CDR3: TGTGCCAGCATTATGACAGGGGGCAGTTCACCCCTCCACTTT.

The chain couples TRBV11-2 to TRBJ2-1; TRBD2 matches 7 bases. The trim removed 1 base at V and 6 bases at J, leaving 0 bases unmatched. The CDR3 has 13 residues. CDR1 is SGHAT and CDR2 is FQNNGV in the germline V gene. The CDR3 region is CASSLGLANEQFF. CDR3 nucleotides: TGTGCCAGCAGCTTAGGACTAGCCAATGAGCAGTTCTTC.

The chain joins TRBV18 to TRBJ1-1; D remains unclear. CDR1 KGHSH and CDR2 LQKENI come from the germline V gene. V lost 9 bases, J lost 4 bases, and 12 bases lay in between. There are 12 residues in the CDR3. CDR3 coding DNA: TGTGCCAGTACGTCAATCGGCACTGAAGCTTTCTTT. Encoded protein: CASTSIGTEAFF.

The chain couples TRBV2 to TRBJ1-3; TRBD1 aligns across 7 bases. From germline, CDR1 is SNHLY and CDR2 FYNNEI. Trimming cost V 4 bases and J 3 bases; bases outside gene matches: 6. CDR3 length: 15 amino acids. The CDR3 region is CASSVTGFDGNTIYF. The DNA of the CDR3 is TGTGCCAGCAGTGTGACAGGGTTCGATGGAAACACCATATATTTT. Full variable domain (outside the CDR3, taken from reference TRBV2 and TRBJ1-3): EPEVTQTPSHQVTQMGQEVILRCVPISNHLYFYWYRQILGQKVEFLVSFYNNEISEKSEIFDDQFSVERPDGSNFTLKIRSTKLEDSAMYFCASSVTGFDGNTIYFGEGSWLTVV.

This clone came up once. The CDR3 DNA reads TGTGCCAGCAGTTACTACGGGACTAGCGGGAGCTACGAGCAGTACTTC. Its translation is CASSYYGTSGSYEQYF. V is TRBV6-6 and J is TRBJ2-7, with 14 bases fitting TRBD2. The CDR3 spans 16 residues. Looked up from germline, CDR1 is MNHNY and CDR2 is SVGAGI (reference sequence). J was trimmed by 3 bases and V by 1 base; bases with no gene match: 2.

The chain couples TRBV27 to TRBJ1-1; D perhaps matches TRBD1 (5 bases). Germline CDR1 is MNHEY and CDR2 is SMNVEV (reference sequence). This CDR3 has 14 amino acids. V lost 4 bases, J lost 1 base, and 10 bases lay in between. The CDR3: CASSYSGGNTEAFF. CDR3 sequence (DNA): TGTGCCAGCAGTTACTCCGGGGGGAACACTGAAGCTTTCTTT.

This rearrangement joins TRBV7-6 to TRBJ1-1; possible D gene TRBD1, 5 bases. This CDR3 spans 13 amino acids. Germline V gene data show CDR1 as SGHVS and CDR2 as FNYEAQ. The germline V and J ends were trimmed by 3 bases and 1 base, with 6 bases remaining between them. DNA for the CDR3: TGTGCCAGCAGCTTGGACACGAACACTGAAGCTTTCTTT. Amino acid sequence: CASSLDTNTEAFF.